The 2 T cell receptor beta chains presented below share a single source sample, sequenced in a study of Graves' ophthalmopathy and Graves' hyperthyroidism. Using RNA transcripts, the TCR beta CDR3 regions were amplified. HTBI primers primed a first-round RT-PCR, and a second-round multiplex PCR followed. Via MiXCR, TCRdb re-called the multiplex PCR reads, giving one row per CDR3 protein. The sample carries about 550,000 distinct CDR3 sequences, 39% recorded once. Material: peripheral blood or thyroid tissue (not recorded which). These receptors all stem from an adult man with Graves' hyperthyroidism.

The chain carries TRBV9 and TRBJ1-2; perhaps TRBD1 as D (6 bases). V was cut by 7 bases and J by 5 bases, with 15 bases left in between. Germline CDR1 is SGDLS and CDR2 is YYNGEE. CDR3 length equals 13 residues. The CDR3: CASGGGGSYGYTF. The CDR3 nucleotides are TGTGCCAGCGGGGGAGGGGGGTCATATGGCTACACCTTC.

This chain joins TRBV19 and TRBJ1-5; D gene uncertain. This CDR3 comprises 15 residues. Germline loops: CDR1 LNHDA, CDR2 SQIVND (reference sequence). The V end lost 3 bases, the J end lost 0 bases, and 9 bases lay between the germline ends. The CDR3 DNA follows: TGTGCCAGTAGTATGAAAGATTATAGCAATCAGCCCCAGCATTTT. Protein sequence: CASSMKDYSNQPQHF.